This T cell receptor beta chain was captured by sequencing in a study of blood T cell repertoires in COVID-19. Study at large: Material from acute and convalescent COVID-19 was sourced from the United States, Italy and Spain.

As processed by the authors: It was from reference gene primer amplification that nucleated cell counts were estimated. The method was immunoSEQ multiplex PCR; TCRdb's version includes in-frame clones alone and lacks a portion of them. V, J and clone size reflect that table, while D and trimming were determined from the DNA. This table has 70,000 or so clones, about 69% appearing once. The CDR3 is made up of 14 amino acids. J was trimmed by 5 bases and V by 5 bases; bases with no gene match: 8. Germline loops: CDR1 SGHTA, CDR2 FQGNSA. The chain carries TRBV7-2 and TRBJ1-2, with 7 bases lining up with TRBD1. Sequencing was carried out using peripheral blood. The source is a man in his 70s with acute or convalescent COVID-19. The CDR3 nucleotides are TGTGCCAGCAGCACTACAGGGGCGGGATATGGCTACACCTTC. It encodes CASSTTGAGYGYTF.